These T cell receptor beta chains were read from a single sample in a study of regulatory T cells in long-lasting Graves disease. TCRdb recomputed calls from the multiplex PCR reads with MiXCR, one row per CDR3 protein. This sample carries 350,000 to 450,000 distinct CDR3 sequences, 14% to 15% of them seen once, and the ten largest clones take roughly a sixth. Separately, the same data were catalogued under a study of T cells in Graves' hyperthyroidism and ophthalmopathy.

This sample comprised peripheral blood mononuclear cells (PBMCs), obtained at new diagnosis, from a patient treated with antithyroid drugs. The receptors originated from a woman aged 30 to 39 with Graves disease. Both conserved end residues are part of each CDR3.

>TRBV28|TRBJ1-2
CASSFFPNGYTF
>TRBV7-3|TRBJ2-1
CASSLSGGRAFGEQFF
>TRBV7-2|TRBJ2-3
CASSRGPGTSGRGSDTQYF
>TRBV10-2|TRBJ2-2
CAGSTANTGELFF
>TRBV3-1|TRBJ2-2
CASSLQQGSTGELFF
>TRBV24-1|TRBJ2-1
CATRTRGGNEQFF
>TRBV7-9|TRBJ2-7
CASSLGSGRTYEQYF
>TRBV29-1|TRBJ1-1
CSVSGTGTLGYGTEAFF
>TRBV4-2|TRBJ1-6
CASSQGGRVKSPLHF
>TRBV4-2|TRBJ1-5
CASSQEGGLGGSNQPQHF
>TRBV7-8|TRBJ2-1
CASSPGLAGGATYNEQFF
>TRBV27|TRBJ2-7
CASRHSGRSWEQYF
>TRBV3-1|TRBJ1-5
CASSQGTLQPQHF